This entry lists 26 T cell receptor beta chains sequenced from one sample in a study of human T cells and chemical hapten exposure. Time point: pre-sensitization, week 0. Treatment here: therapeutic diphenylcyclopropenone sensitization with weekly scalp DPC. TCRdb re-called the RACE reads with MiXCR, one entry per CDR3 protein. The table lists approximately 370,000 distinct CDR3 sequences, approximately 5.8% of them singletons, with about 8.2% in the top ten. The material was whole blood, obtained in connection with sensitization to the hapten diphenylcyclopropenone (DPC). These receptors all stem from a woman aged 18-29 years with alopecia areata. Some clones in this sample may be carry-over from other donors' samples.

This clonotype was recorded at least ten times. J is TRBJ2-2 and V is TRBV29-1, with 9 bases aligning to TRBD1. V lost 3 bases, J lost 6 bases, and 8 bases stayed unmatched. Germline-derived CDR1 and CDR2 are SQVTM and ANQGSEA. The CDR3 loop spans 15 amino acids. CDR3 loop: CSVEPGTGRSGELFF. CDR3 DNA sequence: TGCAGCGTTGAGCCCGGGACAGGGCGATCCGGGGAGCTGTTTTTT.

This clonotype has just a few counts. This CDR3 reads CSAREASSYGYTF. For the CDR3, the DNA is TGCAGTGCTAGAGAGGCCAGTTCCTATGGCTACACCTTC. The rearrangement links TRBV20-1 to TRBJ1-2; D gene unclear. The germline gives CDR1 DFQATT, CDR2 SNEGSKA (reference sequence). CDR3 length: 13 residues. V was shortened by 0 bases and J by 4 bases, with 9 bases between the two germline ends.

This clonotype appeared many times. The V call is TRBV7-2, the J call TRBJ1-6; tentatively, D is TRBD1 (5 bases). This CDR3 has 15 amino acids. Looked up from germline, CDR1 is SGHTA and CDR2 is FQGNSA. V shed 3 bases and J shed 9 bases, with 15 bases lying between them. This CDR3 is CASSFQGGYGSPLHF. The CDR3 DNA follows: TGTGCCAGCAGCTTTCAGGGCGGGTACGGTTCACCCCTCCACTTT.

There are many counts of this clonotype. The chain has TRBV5-6 and TRBJ2-3, with TRBD1 matching 8 bases. J lost 4 bases, V lost 6 bases, and 10 bases had no gene match. The CDR3 has 15 amino acids. Looked up from germline, CDR1 is SGHDT and CDR2 is YYEEEE. CDR3 sequence reads: CASTFQTGDADTQYF. CDR3 nucleotides: TGTGCCAGCACTTTTCAGACAGGGGATGCAGATACGCAGTATTTT. Using reference TRBV5-6 and TRBJ2-3 for the parts outside the CDR3, the full variable domain is DAGVTQSPTHLIKTRGQQVTLRCSPKSGHDTVSWYQQALGQGPQFIFQYYEEEERQRGNFPDRFSGHQFPNYSSELNVNALLLGDSALYLCASTFQTGDADTQYFGPGTRLTVL.

This clonotype occurred many times. The chain employs TRBV7-2 and TRBJ1-2; no clear D. Germline loops: CDR1 SGHTA, CDR2 FQGNSA. This CDR3 region has 15 residues. Trimming left V 1 base short and J 3 bases short, with 12 bases between. This CDR3 reads CASSLGPARDYGYTF. CDR3 in DNA: TGTGCCAGCAGCTTAGGCCCAGCCCGAGACTATGGCTACACCTTC.

This clonotype has just a few counts. This sequence joins TRBV29-1 and TRBJ1-4, with 7 bases identical to TRBD1. Trimming took 7 bases from V and 0 from J; bases not matched to a gene: 11. CDR1 SQVTM and CDR2 ANQGSEA come from the germline V gene. CDR3 length: 16 residues. This chain's CDR3 is CSASEGARATNEKLFF. In DNA, the CDR3 is TGCAGCGCCTCCGAGGGGGCCCGGGCAACTAATGAAAAACTGTTTTTT.

This clonotype was seen ten or more times. The chain is built from TRBV4-3 and TRBJ1-6; 7 bases line up with TRBD1. In germline, CDR1 is LGHNA, CDR2 YSLEER. The CDR3 has 14 amino acids. V gave up 3 bases and J gave up 11 bases; unmatched junction bases: 7. The CDR3 DNA follows: TGCGCCAGCAGCCACGACAGGGAGAGGGCACCCCTCCACTTT. It encodes CASSHDRERAPLHF.

This clonotype occurred a few times. The chain combines TRBV27 with TRBJ2-3; D is perhaps TRBD1 (5 bases). The length of the CDR3 is 13 residues. Germline V gene lookup returns CDR1 MNHEY and CDR2 SMNVEV (reference sequence). Trimming stripped 7 bases from V and 1 base from J, with 9 bases between. The CDR3 region is CASKTDRTDTQYF. The CDR3 DNA reads TGTGCCAGCAAGACAGATCGCACAGATACGCAGTATTTT.

This clonotype was counted many times. The chain carries TRBV7-9 and TRBJ2-1, with 7 bases fitting TRBD1. Germline loops: CDR1 SEHNR, CDR2 FQNEAQ (reference sequence). There are 15 residues in the CDR3. Trimming removed 5 bases from V and 7 bases from J; junction bases left unmatched: 11. CDR3 coding DNA: TGTGCCAGCAGCGCCCGAGGGACAGTTCTAAATGAGCAGTTCTTC. Its protein is CASSARGTVLNEQFF.

This sequence joins TRBV16 and TRBJ1-4, with D uncertain. The V and J ends lost 4 bases and 9 bases respectively, with 24 bases between them. The CDR3 sequence is 17 residues long. Germline V CDR1 and CDR2: KGHSY, FQNENV. The CDR3 region is CASSLRRGSHTAQKLFF. DNA of the CDR3: TGTGCCAGCAGCCTGCGCCGCGGCTCGCACACAGCGCAAAAACTGTTTTTT.

This clonotype was counted ten times or more. The J gene is TRBJ2-3, the V gene TRBV4-3, with 8 bases aligning to TRBD2. The length of the CDR3 is 16 residues. J was trimmed by 6 bases and V by 0 bases; bases with no gene match: 8. CDR1 and CDR2 (germline): LGHNA, YSLEER. The CDR3 is CASSQDLSGEPDTQYF. The CDR3 nucleotides are TGCGCCAGCAGCCAAGATCTTAGCGGGGAACCTGATACGCAGTATTTT.

This clonotype has ten or more counts. The genes are TRBV12-3 or TRBV12-4 and TRBJ1-5; the D gene is possibly TRBD1 (6 bases). CDR3 length: 14 amino acids. V lost 3 bases and J lost 1, with 7 bases in between. CDR3 sequence: CASSLGHSNQPQHF. The CDR3 nucleotides read TGTGCCAGCAGTTTGGGACACAGCAATCAGCCCCAGCATTTT.

This clonotype was found many times. This chain links TRBV27 with TRBJ1-5; D is perhaps TRBD1 (5 bases). CDR3 length: 15 residues. Germline values: CDR1 MNHEY, CDR2 SMNVEV (reference sequence). Trimming pared 2 bases from V and 8 bases from J, leaving 16 bases between. CDR3 in amino acids: CASSLAGVVSEPQHF. CDR3 coding DNA: TGTGCCAGCAGTTTAGCGGGGGTGGTTAGTGAGCCCCAGCATTTT.

This clonotype came up a few times. The rearrangement uses TRBV7-9 and TRBJ2-3; TRBD1 aligns across 7 bases. There are 17 residues in the CDR3. Per the germline V gene, CDR1 is SEHNR and CDR2 is FQNEAQ (reference sequence). V lost 3 bases, J lost 4 bases, and 13 bases stayed unmatched. CDR3 bases: TGTGCCAGCAGCTTTTCGCAGGGACAGATGCAGGCAGATACGCAGTATTTT. Translation: CASSFSQGQMQADTQYF. The full variable domain, rest sourced from reference TRBV7-9 and TRBJ2-3, is DTGVSQNPRHKITKRGQNVTFRCDPISEHNRLYWYRQTLGQGPEFLTYFQNEAQLEKSRLLSDRFSAERPKGSFSTLEIQRTEQGDSAMYLCASSFSQGQMQADTQYFGPGTRLTVL.

This clonotype was counted many times. The chain couples TRBV10-3 to TRBJ2-5; TRBD2 matches 15 bases. Germline values: CDR1 ENHRY, CDR2 SYGVKD. Trimming took 5 bases from V and 3 from J; bases not matched to a gene: 10. The CDR3 length is 18 residues. Here the CDR3 DNA reads TGTGCCATCAGTCCGGGACTAGCGGGGGGCCTGGGGAAAGAGACCCAGTACTTC. This gives the protein CAISPGLAGGLGKETQYF.

This clonotype appeared many times. The chain recombines TRBV29-1 with TRBJ2-7; D gene uncertain. Trimming shortened V by 4 bases and J by 2 bases, and 9 bases separated the two germline ends. The V gene's germline CDR1 is SQVTM and CDR2 ANQGSEA. CDR3 size: 12 residues. The CDR3 DNA follows: TGCAGCGTTGTTGGCAGCCCCTACGAGCAGTACTTC. Its protein is CSVVGSPYEQYF.

This clonotype was picked up many times. J is TRBJ2-7 and V is TRBV29-1, with D hard to call. Deletions cut 7 bases from V and 0 bases from J, with 19 bases between. Germline CDR1 reads SQVTM; CDR2 reads ANQGSEA. The CDR3 contains 15 residues. This CDR3 reads CSARNDGSSSYEQYF. For the CDR3, the DNA is TGCAGCGCCCGAAACGACGGCTCTAGCTCCTACGAGCAGTACTTC.

Many counts were recorded for this clonotype. The chain carries TRBV7-3 and TRBJ1-1; possibly TRBD1 for D (6 bases). CDR3 length: 13 residues. Trimming shortened V by 4 bases and J by 5 bases, and 11 bases separated the two germline ends. Looked up from germline, CDR1 is SGHTA and CDR2 is FQGTGA. The CDR3 coding sequence is TGTGCCAGCAGCTCGGATCAGGGGACTGAAGCTTTCTTT. Amino acids: CASSSDQGTEAFF.

This chain links TRBV6-5 with TRBJ2-5, with D possibly called TRBD1 or TRBD2 (5 bases each). Trimming removed 0 bases from V and 7 bases from J, with 15 bases in between. This CDR3 contains 15 residues. From germline, CDR1 is MNHEY and CDR2 SVGAGI. DNA of the CDR3: TGTGCCAGCAGTTACTCGGCCGGGACCGGGGCGACCCAGTACTTC. Amino acids: CASSYSAGTGATQYF.

Many counts were recorded for this clonotype. This chain connects TRBV10-3 to TRBJ2-7; D call uncertain. Between the trimmed V and J ends, which lost 5 bases and 4 bases, there was a span of 9 bases. Germline lookup yields CDR1 ENHRY and CDR2 SYGVKD. The CDR3 has 12 residues. As DNA, the CDR3 is TGTGCCATCAGTTCCCAGGATTACGAGCAGTACTTC. This codes for CAISSQDYEQYF.

This clonotype appeared many times. The rearrangement links TRBV6-5 to TRBJ2-2; 13 bases match TRBD2. The CDR3 has 17 amino acids. V lost 0 bases to trimming and J lost 3 bases; unmatched junction nucleotides: 1. The germline V gene encodes CDR1 MNHEY and CDR2 SVGAGI. CDR3 DNA: TGTGCCAGCAGTTACTCGGGACTAGCGGGACACACCGGGGAGCTGTTTTTT. It is translated as CASSYSGLAGHTGELFF.

This clonotype was recorded at least ten times. This chain uses TRBV6-5 with TRBJ1-1; no clear D. Germline CDR1 and CDR2: MNHEY and SVGAGI. The CDR3 loop spans 13 amino acids. Trimming cost V 4 bases and J 4 bases, with 10 bases left between them. CDR3 coding DNA: TGTGCCAGCAGTTCACGGGCCACCACTGAAGCTTTCTTT. Its protein product is CASSSRATTEAFF.

This clonotype was observed at least ten times. The V call is TRBV12-3 or TRBV12-4, the J call TRBJ2-2; TRBD1 aligns across 7 bases. This CDR3 contains 19 residues. J gave up 5 bases and V 5 bases, and 20 bases lay outside the gene matches. The CDR3 coding sequence is TGTGCCAGCAGTCCCGGGACAGTCAACTCCTTGCGTCAGACCGGGGAGCTGTTTTTT. Translation: CASSPGTVNSLRQTGELFF.

This clonotype was counted a few times. The chain is built from TRBV7-9 and TRBJ2-3; no reliable D call. The CDR3 loop spans 14 amino acids. The V end was cut by 2 bases, the J end by 7 bases, with 13 bases between. Germline lookup yields CDR1 SEHNR and CDR2 FQNEAQ (reference sequence). For the CDR3, the DNA is TGTGCCAGCAGCTTATCTACATATGAGAATACGCAGTATTTT. Residues: CASSLSTYENTQYF.

This clonotype was observed many times. CDR3 sequence reads: CASSLGEGNTEAFF. The CDR3, as DNA: TGTGCCAGCAGCTTAGGTGAGGGAAACACTGAAGCTTTCTTT. J is TRBJ1-1 and V is TRBV7-6; D not resolved. The CDR3 runs 14 residues. From germline, CDR1 is SGHVS and CDR2 FNYEAQ. V lost 1 base to trimming and J lost 2 bases, with 8 bases between them.

This clonotype occurred a few times. The rearrangement joins TRBV12-3 or TRBV12-4 to TRBJ2-7; D gene uncertain. This CDR3 has 15 residues. Between the trimmed V and J ends, which lost 6 bases and 0 bases, there was a span of 15 bases. CDR3 sequence: CASSREAGSSYEQYF. CDR3 coding DNA: TGTGCCAGCAGCCGAGAGGCCGGTTCCTCCTACGAGCAGTACTTC.